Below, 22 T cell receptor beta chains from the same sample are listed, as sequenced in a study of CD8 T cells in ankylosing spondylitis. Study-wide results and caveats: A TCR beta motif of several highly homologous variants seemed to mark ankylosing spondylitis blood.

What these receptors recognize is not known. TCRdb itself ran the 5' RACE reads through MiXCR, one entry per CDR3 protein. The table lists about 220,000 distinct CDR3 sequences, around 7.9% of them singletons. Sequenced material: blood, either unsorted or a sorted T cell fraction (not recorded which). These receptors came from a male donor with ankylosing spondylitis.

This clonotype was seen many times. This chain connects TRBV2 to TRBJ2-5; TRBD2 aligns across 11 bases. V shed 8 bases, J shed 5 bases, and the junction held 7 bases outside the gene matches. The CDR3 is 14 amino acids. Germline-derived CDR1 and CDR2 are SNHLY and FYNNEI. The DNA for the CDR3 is TGTGCCAGCGGGGGGACTAGCGGACCGGAGACCCAGTACTTC. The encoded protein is CASGGTSGPETQYF.

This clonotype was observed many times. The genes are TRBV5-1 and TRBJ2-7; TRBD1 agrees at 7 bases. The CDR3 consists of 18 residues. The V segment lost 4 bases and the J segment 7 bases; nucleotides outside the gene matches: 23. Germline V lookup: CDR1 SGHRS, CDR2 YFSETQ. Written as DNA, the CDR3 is TGCGCCAGCAGCCGACGCCAGGGACAGACGTTTTCATCGGGGGAGCAGTACTTC. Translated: CASSRRQGQTFSSGEQYF.

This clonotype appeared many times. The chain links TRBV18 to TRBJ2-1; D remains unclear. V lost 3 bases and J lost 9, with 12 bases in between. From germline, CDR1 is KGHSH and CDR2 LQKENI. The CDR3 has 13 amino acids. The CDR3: CASSPPSESEQFF. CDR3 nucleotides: TGTGCCAGCTCACCCCCCAGTGAAAGTGAGCAGTTCTTC.

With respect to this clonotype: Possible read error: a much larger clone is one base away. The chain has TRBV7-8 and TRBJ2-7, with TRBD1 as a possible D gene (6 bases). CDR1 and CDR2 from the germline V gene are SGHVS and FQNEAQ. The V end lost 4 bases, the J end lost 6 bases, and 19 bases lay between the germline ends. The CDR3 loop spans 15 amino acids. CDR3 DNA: TGTGCCAGCAGCTCAAACTCACAGGGCAACCCCGAGCAGTACTTC. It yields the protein CASSSNSQGNPEQYF.

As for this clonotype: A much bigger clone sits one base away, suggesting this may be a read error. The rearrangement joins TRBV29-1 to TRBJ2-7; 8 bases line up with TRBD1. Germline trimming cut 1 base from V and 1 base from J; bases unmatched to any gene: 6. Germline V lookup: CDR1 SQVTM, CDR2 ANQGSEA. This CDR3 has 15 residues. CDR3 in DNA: TGCAGCGTTGAAGTATACCAGGGGGCTTCCTACGAGCAGTACTTC. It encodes CSVEVYQGASYEQYF.

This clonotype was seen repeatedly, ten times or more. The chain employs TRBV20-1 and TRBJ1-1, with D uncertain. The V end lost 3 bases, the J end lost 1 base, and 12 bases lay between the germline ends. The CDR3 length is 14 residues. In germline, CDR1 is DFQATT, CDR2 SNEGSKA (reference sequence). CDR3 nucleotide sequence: TGCAGTGCTAGCCACGTGAATACGAACACTGAAGCTTTCTTT. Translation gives CSASHVNTNTEAFF.

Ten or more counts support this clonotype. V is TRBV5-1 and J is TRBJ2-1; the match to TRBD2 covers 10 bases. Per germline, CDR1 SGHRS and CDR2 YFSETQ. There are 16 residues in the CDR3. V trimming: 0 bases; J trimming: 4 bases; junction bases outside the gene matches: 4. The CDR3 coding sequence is TGCGCCAGCAGCTTGGAACCTAGCGGGGGATACAATGAGCAGTTCTTC. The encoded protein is CASSLEPSGGYNEQFF.

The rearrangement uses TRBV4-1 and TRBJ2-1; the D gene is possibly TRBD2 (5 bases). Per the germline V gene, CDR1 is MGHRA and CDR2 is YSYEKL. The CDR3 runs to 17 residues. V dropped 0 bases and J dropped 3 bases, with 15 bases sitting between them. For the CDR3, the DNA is TGCGCCAGCAGCCAAGATCGGCTAGAGGGTATCTACAATGAGCAGTTCTTC. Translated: CASSQDRLEGIYNEQFF.

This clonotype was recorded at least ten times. DNA of the CDR3: TGTGCCAGCAGCTTTGGGACAGGGGCCGAGCAGTACTTC. Translating it yields CASSFGTGAEQYF. The chain links TRBV13 to TRBJ2-7; 10 positions match TRBD1. CDR1 and CDR2 (germline): PRHDT, FYEKMQ (reference sequence). The CDR3 spans 13 residues. Germline trimming cut 3 bases from V and 6 bases from J; bases unmatched to any gene: 2. The complete variable domain, with remaining parts taken from reference TRBV13 and TRBJ2-7, reads AAGVIQSPRHLIKEKRETATLKCYPIPRHDTVYWYQQGPGQDPQFLISFYEKMQSDKGSIPDRFSAQQFSDYHSELNMSSLELGDSALYFCASSFGTGAEQYFGPGTRLTVT.

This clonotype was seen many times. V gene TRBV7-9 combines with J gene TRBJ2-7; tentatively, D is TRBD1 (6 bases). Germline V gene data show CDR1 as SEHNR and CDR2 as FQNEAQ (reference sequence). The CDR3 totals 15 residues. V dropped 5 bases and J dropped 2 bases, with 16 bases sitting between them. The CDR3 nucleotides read TGTGCCAGCAGCCCAGCCCATGGACAGACCTACGAGCAGTACTTC. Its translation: CASSPAHGQTYEQYF.

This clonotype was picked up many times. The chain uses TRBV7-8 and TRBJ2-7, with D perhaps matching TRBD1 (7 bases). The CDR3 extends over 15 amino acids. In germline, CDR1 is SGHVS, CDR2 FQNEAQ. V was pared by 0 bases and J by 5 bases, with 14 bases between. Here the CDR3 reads CASSLAAGQRNEQYF. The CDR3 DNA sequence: TGTGCCAGCAGCTTAGCTGCGGGACAGCGGAACGAGCAGTACTTC.

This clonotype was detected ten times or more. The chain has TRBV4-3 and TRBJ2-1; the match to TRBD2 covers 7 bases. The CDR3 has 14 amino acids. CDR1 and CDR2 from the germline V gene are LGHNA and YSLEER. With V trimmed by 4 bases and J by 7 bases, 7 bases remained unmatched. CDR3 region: CASSPGKRGNEQFF. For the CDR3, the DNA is TGCGCCAGCAGCCCAGGCAAGCGGGGTAATGAGCAGTTCTTC.

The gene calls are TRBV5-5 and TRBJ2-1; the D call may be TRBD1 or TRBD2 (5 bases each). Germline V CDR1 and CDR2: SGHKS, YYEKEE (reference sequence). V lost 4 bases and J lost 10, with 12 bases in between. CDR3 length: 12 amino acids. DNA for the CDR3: TGTGCCAGCAGCCCTAGGGGCGGGGAGCAGTTCTTC. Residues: CASSPRGGEQFF. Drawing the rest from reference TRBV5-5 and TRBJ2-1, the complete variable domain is DAGVTQSPTHLIKTRGQQVTLRCSPISGHKSVSWYQQVLGQGPQFIFQYYEKEERGRGNFPDRFSARQFPNYSSELNVNALLLGDSALYLCASSPRGGEQFFGPGTRLTVL.

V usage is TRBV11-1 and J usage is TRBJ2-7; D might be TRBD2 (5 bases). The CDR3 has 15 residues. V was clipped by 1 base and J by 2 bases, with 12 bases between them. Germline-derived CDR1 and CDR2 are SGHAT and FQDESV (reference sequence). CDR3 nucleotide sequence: TGTGCCAGCAGCTTAGGACGGGGAGACACCTACGAGCAGTACTTC. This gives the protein CASSLGRGDTYEQYF.

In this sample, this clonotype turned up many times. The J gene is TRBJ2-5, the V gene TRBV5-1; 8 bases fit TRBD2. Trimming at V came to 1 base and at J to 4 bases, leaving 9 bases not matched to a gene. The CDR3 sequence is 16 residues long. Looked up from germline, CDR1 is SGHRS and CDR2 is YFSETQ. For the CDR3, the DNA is TGCGCCAGCAGCTTGTTCGGGACTAGAGGTAGAGAGACCCAGTACTTC. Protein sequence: CASSLFGTRGRETQYF.

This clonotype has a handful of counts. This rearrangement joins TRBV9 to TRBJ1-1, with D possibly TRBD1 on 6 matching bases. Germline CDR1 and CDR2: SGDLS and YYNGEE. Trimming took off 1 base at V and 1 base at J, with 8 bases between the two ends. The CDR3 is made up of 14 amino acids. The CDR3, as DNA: TGTGCCAGCAGCGTACGGGGGCAGAACACTGAAGCTTTCTTT. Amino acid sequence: CASSVRGQNTEAFF.

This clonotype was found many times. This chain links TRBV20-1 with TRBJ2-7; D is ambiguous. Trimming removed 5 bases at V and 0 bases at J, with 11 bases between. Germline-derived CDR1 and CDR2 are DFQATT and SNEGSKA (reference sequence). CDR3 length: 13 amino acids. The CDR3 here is CSARLQASYEQYF. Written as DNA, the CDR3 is TGCAGTGCTCGACTGCAGGCCTCCTACGAGCAGTACTTC.

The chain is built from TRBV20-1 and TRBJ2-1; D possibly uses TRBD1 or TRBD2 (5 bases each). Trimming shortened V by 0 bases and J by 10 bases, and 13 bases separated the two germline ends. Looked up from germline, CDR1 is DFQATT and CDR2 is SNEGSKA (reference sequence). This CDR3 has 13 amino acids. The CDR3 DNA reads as TGCAGTGCTAGAGAGGGGGAGAGGCGAGAGCAGTTCTTC. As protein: CSAREGERREQFF.

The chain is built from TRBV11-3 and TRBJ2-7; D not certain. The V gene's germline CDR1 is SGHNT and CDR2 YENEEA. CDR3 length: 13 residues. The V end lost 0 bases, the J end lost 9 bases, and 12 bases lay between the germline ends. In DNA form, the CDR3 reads TGTGCCAGCAGCTTAGATTACTCCCAGAGGCAGTACTTC. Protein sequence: CASSLDYSQRQYF.

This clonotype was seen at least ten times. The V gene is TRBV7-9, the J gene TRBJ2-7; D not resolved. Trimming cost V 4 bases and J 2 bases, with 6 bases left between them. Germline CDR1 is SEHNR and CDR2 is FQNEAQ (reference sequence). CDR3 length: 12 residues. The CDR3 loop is CASSSMTYEQYF. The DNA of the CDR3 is TGTGCCAGCAGCTCGATGACCTACGAGCAGTACTTC.

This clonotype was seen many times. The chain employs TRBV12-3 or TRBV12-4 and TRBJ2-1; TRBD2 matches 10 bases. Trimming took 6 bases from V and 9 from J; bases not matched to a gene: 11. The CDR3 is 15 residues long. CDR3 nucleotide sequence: TGTGCCAGCAGAACACCGGGACTAGCGCCAATTGAGCAGTTCTTC. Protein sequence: CASRTPGLAPIEQFF.

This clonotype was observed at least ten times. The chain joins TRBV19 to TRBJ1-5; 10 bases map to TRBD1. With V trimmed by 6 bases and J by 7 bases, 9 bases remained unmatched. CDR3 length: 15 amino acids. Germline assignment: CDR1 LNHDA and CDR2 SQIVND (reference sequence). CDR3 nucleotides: TGTGCCAGTAGCTATTGGACAGGGGGAAGCCAGCCCCAGCATTTT. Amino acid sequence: CASSYWTGGSQPQHF.